This record looks at one T cell receptor (beta chain) sequence and its context. Its antigen is unidentified. J lost 2 bases, V lost 3 bases, and 11 bases had no gene match. The length of the CDR3 is 18 residues. The germline gives CDR1 KGHDR, CDR2 SFDVKD. This record comes from a study of CD8 T cells in ankylosing spondylitis. Overall study findings and caveats: Seemingly characteristic of ankylosing spondylitis blood was a TCR beta motif consisting of about 8 highly homologous variants.

TCRdb reprocessed the 5' RACE reads via MiXCR and lists one record per CDR3 protein. The table records hundreds of thousands of distinct CDR3 sequences, roughly 13% of them present only once. The rearrangement links TRBV24-1 to TRBJ2-3, with 9 bases identical to TRBD1. The specimen sequenced was blood, either unsorted or a sorted T cell fraction (not recorded which). This TCR was sampled from a male donor with ankylosing spondylitis. The CDR3 is CATSDPSDRGYYTDTQYF. For the CDR3, the DNA is TGTGCCACCAGTGATCCCTCGGACAGGGGCTATTACACAGATACGCAGTATTTT.